This record concerns one T cell receptor (beta chain) sequence. The antigen is undetermined. The record originates from a study of OX40 agonist ivuxolimab in advanced cancers. Study overall: The group had a mean age of 60 years, ranged from about 20 to 85, and was 75% to 85% male. Two cutaneous melanoma patients and one hepatocellular carcinoma patient, three in all, had partial responses.

CDR3 length equals 12 residues. Trimming took 6 bases from V and 4 from J; bases not matched to a gene: 2. In germline, CDR1 is SNHLY, CDR2 FYNNEI. Method: immunoSEQ multiplex PCR; TCRdb's copy keeps in-frame clones and lacks some. Here the sample spans 65,000 to 90,000 clones, approximately 85% being singletons. Study-wide results and limits: Partly responding patients at 0.1-3.0 mg/kg showed some of the smallest clonal expansion. Circulating CD4+ and CD8+ T cells showed clonal expansion by week 6 at 0.1 to 3.0 mg/kg.

The clonotype originates from an adult with an advanced solid tumor such as melanoma, head and neck, liver or kidney cancer. The genes are TRBV2 and TRBJ1-2; 7 bases map to TRBD1. This sample comprised CD4+ or CD8+ T cells sorted from blood, obtained in a trial of the OX40 agonist ivuxolimab. CDR3 residues: CASRTGSYGYTF. CDR3 bases: TGTGCCAGCAGGACAGGGTCCTATGGCTACACCTTC.